The 26 T cell receptor beta chains below all came from one sample that was sequenced in a study of T cell repertoires in cytomegalovirus infection. TCRdb itself ran the reads through MiXCR, one entry per CDR3 protein. The sample carries 300,000 or so distinct CDR3 sequences, more than 20% recorded once. Material for sequencing was PBMCs. The receptors come from a human donor in good health (CMV status not recorded). Some clones in this sample may be carry-over from other donors' samples.

In this sample, this clonotype turned up a few times. CDR3 residues: CASSPQSTDTQYF. DNA for the CDR3: TGTGCCAGTAGCCCGCAGAGCACAGATACGCAGTATTTT. The V and J genes are TRBV19 and TRBJ2-3, with D unclear. The CDR3 contains 13 residues. Trimming shortened V by 6 bases and J by 0 bases, and 7 bases separated the two germline ends. The germline V gene encodes CDR1 LNHDA and CDR2 SQIVND (reference sequence).

The chain couples TRBV7-2 to TRBJ2-1; D ambiguous. V lost 1 base, J lost 5 bases, and 6 bases lay in between. The CDR3 spans 13 residues. CDR1 SGHTA and CDR2 FQGNSA come from the germline V gene. CDR3 in DNA: TGTGCCAGCAGCTTAGATCAGGACAATGAGCAGTTCTTC. Translated: CASSLDQDNEQFF.

The CDR3 loop is CSVGGGEYGYTF. For the CDR3, the DNA is TGCAGTGTTGGAGGGGGGGAGTATGGCTACACCTTC. The chain carries TRBV20-1 and TRBJ1-2, with D perhaps matching TRBD1 (6 bases). CDR3 size: 12 residues. The germline CDR1 and CDR2 sequences are DFQATT and SNEGSKA (reference sequence). V was shortened by 7 bases and J by 5 bases, with 14 bases between the two germline ends.

CDR3 bases: TGTGCCAGCAGTTACGGACTAGCTGGCTACAATGAGCAGTTCTTC. This translates into CASSYGLAGYNEQFF. J is TRBJ2-1 and V is TRBV7-2; 8 nucleotides agree with TRBD2. V gave up 6 bases and J gave up 3 bases; unmatched junction bases: 7. In germline, CDR1 is SGHTA, CDR2 FQGNSA. This CDR3 region has 15 residues.

Only one count was recorded for this clonotype. This may come from a read error, since a much larger clone is one base off. The chain joins TRBV7-2 to TRBJ2-7; 8 bases fit TRBD2. Germline V CDR1 and CDR2: SGHTA, FQGNSA. Germline trimming cut 5 bases from V and 7 bases from J; bases unmatched to any gene: 13. This CDR3 contains 15 residues. The DNA of the CDR3 is TGTGCCAGCAGCCCCCGTCGGGAGGGGGGGCGAGAGCAGTACTTC. Amino acids: CASSPRREGGREQYF.

This clonotype was counted ten times or more. The chain carries TRBV7-9 and TRBJ2-1, with unresolved D. The CDR3 extends over 15 amino acids. Trimming took off 5 bases at V and 3 bases at J, with 14 bases between the two ends. The V gene's germline CDR1 is SEHNR and CDR2 FQNEAQ (reference sequence). CDR3 region: CASSPDGLVYNEQFF. In DNA, the CDR3 is TGTGCCAGCAGCCCGGACGGCCTCGTCTACAATGAGCAGTTCTTC.

The sample holds a few counts of this clonotype. The chain recombines TRBV18 with TRBJ2-7; D gene ambiguous. Germline lookup yields CDR1 KGHSH and CDR2 LQKENI. V was trimmed by 3 bases and J by 0 bases, leaving 18 bases between them. The length of the CDR3 is 17 residues. The chain's CDR3 is CASSPQAATVSSYEQYF. In DNA form, the CDR3 reads TGTGCCAGCTCACCCCAGGCCGCGACGGTGAGCTCCTACGAGCAGTACTTC.

J is TRBJ2-1 and V is TRBV5-4; 9 nucleotides align to TRBD1. The CDR3 is made up of 15 amino acids. Germline V lookup: CDR1 SGHNT, CDR2 YYREEE (reference sequence). Unmatched junction bases numbered 10, after V lost 5 bases and J lost 7 bases. The CDR3 region is CASSLAGTGLNEQFF. The DNA for the CDR3 is TGTGCCAGCAGTCTGGCGGGGACAGGGCTTAATGAGCAGTTCTTC.

There are a few counts of this clonotype. This rearrangement joins TRBV5-4 to TRBJ2-5, with D uncertain. With 0 bases removed from V and 10 bases from J, the gap between germline ends came to 16 bases. The CDR3 has 14 residues. CDR1 is SGHNT and CDR2 is YYREEE in the germline V gene (reference sequence). CDR3 in amino acids: CASSLDWSRIDQYF. CDR3 in DNA: TGTGCCAGCAGCTTGGATTGGTCCCGTATCGACCAGTACTTC.

V and J are TRBV7-9 and TRBJ2-1, with 8 bases matching TRBD2. The CDR3 sequence is 17 residues long. V gave up 3 bases and J gave up 7 bases; unmatched junction bases: 14. Per the germline V gene, CDR1 is SEHNR and CDR2 is FQNEAQ (reference sequence). CDR3 residues: CASSFRGGGPGANEQFF. In nucleotides, the CDR3 is TGTGCCAGCAGCTTCCGGGGGGGGGGGCCAGGGGCAAATGAGCAGTTCTTC.

The rearrangement links TRBV24-1 to TRBJ2-1, with a tentative D call TRBD1 (5 bases). Trimming removed 3 bases from V and 7 bases from J, with 12 bases in between. CDR3 length equals 14 residues. In germline, CDR1 is KGHDR, CDR2 SFDVKD. CDR3 loop: CATSDPARVNEQFF. Written as DNA, the CDR3 is TGTGCCACCAGTGATCCCGCCAGGGTAAATGAGCAGTTCTTC.

This chain uses TRBV6-2 or TRBV6-3 with TRBJ2-1; possible D gene TRBD2, 5 bases. The V gene's germline CDR1 is MNHEY and CDR2 SVGEGT. Trimming left V 2 bases short and J 4 bases short, with 12 bases between. The CDR3 is made up of 15 amino acids. This CDR3 is CASSYGADLYNEQFF. The CDR3 DNA reads as TGTGCCAGCAGTTACGGAGCGGACCTATACAATGAGCAGTTCTTC.

The CDR3, as DNA: TGTGCCAGCAGTTCCCCGGGACAGGGGGCAAGGGGGGCCAACGTCCTGACTTTC. Translating it yields CASSSPGQGARGANVLTF. This chain joins TRBV6-6 and TRBJ2-6, with 12 bases that match TRBD1. Germline V gives CDR1 MNHNY, CDR2 SVGAGI (reference sequence). CDR3 length: 18 amino acids. The junction had 8 bases not matched to a gene; V was cut back by 4 bases and J by 4 bases.

The rearrangement joins TRBV7-8 to TRBJ2-2; D not resolved. V shed 2 bases and J shed 13 bases, with 8 bases lying between them. Germline loops: CDR1 SGHVS, CDR2 FQNEAQ. The CDR3 has 11 residues. The chain's CDR3 is CASSLFLPLFF. For the CDR3, the DNA is TGTGCCAGCAGCTTATTCCTTCCGCTGTTTTTT.

This clonotype has a count of ten or more. The V gene is TRBV7-2, the J gene TRBJ1-1; 8 nucleotides match TRBD1. Germline lookup yields CDR1 SGHTA and CDR2 FQGNSA. The CDR3 runs 16 residues. V dropped 5 bases and J dropped 4; count of bases not matched to a gene: 12. The CDR3 sequence: CASSPRTGTLSTEAFF. CDR3 DNA sequence: TGTGCCAGCAGCCCGCGGACAGGGACATTGAGCACTGAAGCTTTCTTT. Full variable domain (remainder filled in from reference TRBV7-2 and TRBJ1-1): GAGVSQSPSNKVTEKGKDVELRCDPISGHTALYWYRQSLGQGLEFLIYFQGNSAPDKSGLPSDRFSAERTGGSVSTLTIQRTQQEDSAVYLCASSPRTGTLSTEAFFGQGTRLTVV.

Of note for this clonotype: A much larger clone differs from this one at a single base, so this may be a read error. The rearrangement links TRBV7-9 to TRBJ1-1; D is perhaps TRBD1 (5 bases). Germline V gene lookup returns CDR1 SEHNR and CDR2 FQNEAQ (reference sequence). The CDR3 runs 13 residues. CDR3: CASILQEGTEAVF. DNA for the CDR3: TGTGCCAGCATCTTACAGGAGGGCACTGAAGCTGTCTTT.

Here the CDR3 DNA reads TGTGCCAGCACCCTGGAGGGAGGCACCGGGGAGCTGTTTTTT. Translated, it gives CASTLEGGTGELFF. This sequence joins TRBV28 and TRBJ2-2, with TRBD2 as a possible D gene (6 bases). V dropped 7 bases and J dropped 4 bases, with 13 bases sitting between them. The CDR3 consists of 14 residues. Germline CDR1 MDHEN, CDR2 SYDVKM.

The chain is built from TRBV28 and TRBJ1-4; 9 bases are shared with TRBD1. The CDR3 extends over 14 amino acids. CDR1 MDHEN and CDR2 SYDVKM come from the germline V gene. Germline trimming cut 6 bases from V and 8 bases from J; bases unmatched to any gene: 7. CDR3 residues: CASRRWDREEKLFF. CDR3 in DNA: TGTGCCAGCAGACGATGGGACAGGGAAGAAAAACTGTTTTTT.

This clonotype was seen a handful of times. The chain is built from TRBV6-2 or TRBV6-3 and TRBJ2-1, with TRBD2 identical over 11 bases. The CDR3 runs 16 residues. V shed 6 bases, J shed 5 bases, and the junction held 9 bases outside the gene matches. CDR1 MNHEY and CDR2 SVGEGT come from the germline V gene. In nucleotides, the CDR3 is TGTGCCAGCAGGTTATATATAGCGGGGGGGAACAATGAGCAGTTCTTC. This translates into CASRLYIAGGNNEQFF.

This clonotype came up a few times. The rearrangement joins TRBV6-1 to TRBJ2-3; TRBD1 or TRBD2 may be the D gene (5 bases each). The CDR3 has 11 residues. Germline assignment: CDR1 MNHNS and CDR2 SASEGT. V lost 8 bases to trimming and J lost 9 bases, with 12 bases between them. DNA for the CDR3: TGTGCCAGCGGAACCGGGACGACGCAGTATTTT. Its protein is CASGTGTTQYF.

This clonotype was recorded many times. The chain recombines TRBV6-5 with TRBJ1-2; 10 bases agree with TRBD1. Germline V gene lookup returns CDR1 MNHEY and CDR2 SVGAGI. The CDR3 totals 16 residues. With V trimmed by 2 bases and J by 4 bases, 7 bases remained unmatched. CDR3 loop: CASSYGGTGVGYGYTF. The DNA for the CDR3 is TGTGCCAGCAGTTACGGCGGGACAGGGGTCGGCTATGGCTACACCTTC.

In this sample, this clonotype turned up many times. The V and J genes are TRBV7-2 and TRBJ2-2; D is unclear. The CDR3 runs to 14 residues. CDR1 is SGHTA and CDR2 is FQGNSA in the germline V gene. The V end lost 2 bases, the J end lost 5 bases, and 9 bases lay between the germline ends. CDR3 nucleotide sequence: TGTGCCAGCAGCTTATTTAGGGAAACCGGGGAGCTGTTTTTT. Its protein is CASSLFRETGELFF.

The chain recombines TRBV5-4 with TRBJ2-7; 8 positions match TRBD1. V lost 0 bases, J lost 6 bases, and 8 bases stayed unmatched. CDR3 size: 15 residues. Germline assignment: CDR1 SGHNT and CDR2 YYREEE (reference sequence). CDR3 loop: CASSLETGALSEQYF. As DNA, the CDR3 is TGTGCCAGCAGCTTGGAGACAGGGGCCCTCTCCGAGCAGTACTTC.

The V gene is TRBV6-5, the J gene TRBJ1-6; D perhaps matches TRBD1 (5 bases). Trimming left V 8 bases short and J 7 bases short, with 12 bases between. This CDR3 contains 13 residues. CDR1 is MNHEY, CDR2 SVGAGI, per germline. CDR3 region: CASGDARNSPLHF. In DNA form, the CDR3 reads TGTGCCAGCGGGGACGCAAGGAATTCACCCCTCCACTTT.

This clonotype was found many times. J is TRBJ1-2 and V is TRBV25-1; maybe TRBD1 (6 bases). Trimming shortened V by 2 bases and J by 5 bases, and 15 bases separated the two germline ends. Germline V gives CDR1 MGHDK, CDR2 SYGVNS. This CDR3 region has 15 residues. CDR3 DNA sequence: TGTGCCAGCAGTGAACCCGGCGACAGGAATTATGGCTACACCTTC. It codes for CASSEPGDRNYGYTF.

This chain uses TRBV3-1 with TRBJ1-1; possible D gene TRBD1, 5 bases. This CDR3 has 15 amino acids. Germline-derived CDR1 and CDR2 are LGHDT and YNNKEL (reference sequence). Trimming cost V 6 bases and J 0 bases, with 14 bases left between them. DNA of the CDR3: TGTGCCAGCAGGGTGACACGGGGGATGAACACTGAAGCTTTCTTT. This gives the protein CASRVTRGMNTEAFF.